These T cell receptor beta chains were read from a single sample in a study of a mutant IDH1 vaccine in newly diagnosed glioma. Their target antigens are unknown. Generated by immunoSEQ multiplex PCR, the TCRdb table keeps only in-frame clones and is missing some. This table has about 77,000 clones, 85% appearing once. The sample consisted of PBMCs, taken from a glioma patient whose treatment included an IDH1 peptide vaccine. The receptor source for this set is a woman aged 50 to 60 with glioma. Both conserved end residues are part of each CDR3. Each record gives: clone size, J gene, D gene, V gene, CDR3 protein, CDR3 DNA. The D gene is left open where the match is weak. Size is stated for part of the rows, as once, few or many counts, or as a class when the clone is expanded.

abundance: .; j_gene: TRBJ2-3; d_gene: .; v_gene: TRBV18; CDR3aa: CASSPFSDTQYF; CDR3nt: TGTGCCAGCTCACCTTTCTCGGATACGCAGTATTTT
abundance: .; j_gene: TRBJ1-3; d_gene: .; v_gene: TRBV15; CDR3aa: CATSRGGTEDRNTIYF; CDR3nt: TGTGCCACCAGCAGAGGGGGAACAGAGGACAGAAACACCATATATTTT
abundance: .; j_gene: TRBJ2-1; d_gene: TRBD2; v_gene: TRBV25-1; CDR3aa: CASRITSGGYNEQFF; CDR3nt: TGTGCCAGCAGGATTACTAGCGGGGGATACAATGAGCAGTTCTTC
abundance: few; j_gene: TRBJ1-3; d_gene: .; v_gene: TRBV18; CDR3aa: CASSPSAPDLSGNTIYF; CDR3nt: TGTGCCAGCTCACCTTCGGCCCCCGACCTCTCTGGAAACACCATATATTTT
abundance: .; j_gene: TRBJ1-1; d_gene: TRBD1; v_gene: TRBV30; CDR3aa: CAWTQGGGWTEAFF; CDR3nt: TGTGCCTGGACGCAAGGGGGCGGGTGGACTGAAGCTTTCTTT
abundance: .; j_gene: TRBJ1-6; d_gene: .; v_gene: TRBV6-5; CDR3aa: CASSYQDVGNSPLHF; CDR3nt: TGTGCCAGCAGTTACCAGGACGTCGGGAATTCACCCCTCCACTTT
abundance: .; j_gene: TRBJ2-7; d_gene: TRBD1; v_gene: TRBV5-6; CDR3aa: CASRNDRAAPYEQYF; CDR3nt: TGTGCCAGCAGAAATGACAGGGCCGCCCCCTACGAGCAGTACTTC
abundance: .; j_gene: TRBJ2-3; d_gene: .; v_gene: TRBV14; CDR3aa: CASSRGAGLADTQYF; CDR3nt: TGTGCCAGCAGCCGAGGGGCGGGACTGGCAGATACGCAGTATTTT
abundance: .; j_gene: TRBJ2-3; d_gene: .; v_gene: TRBV5-4; CDR3aa: CASSLGRSTDTQYF; CDR3nt: TGTGCCAGCAGCCTGGGACGGAGCACAGATACGCAGTATTTT
abundance: .; j_gene: TRBJ2-7; d_gene: .; v_gene: TRBV2; CDR3aa: CASSESGRDEQYF; CDR3nt: TGTGCCAGCAGTGAATCAGGGAGAGACGAGCAGTACTTC
abundance: .; j_gene: TRBJ1-5; d_gene: .; v_gene: TRBV28; CDR3aa: CAIGNQPQHF; CDR3nt: TGTGCCATCGGGAATCAGCCCCAGCATTTT
abundance: once; j_gene: TRBJ2-7; d_gene: TRBD1; v_gene: TRBV5-6; CDR3aa: CASSLGDRVLF; CDR3nt: TGTGCCAGCAGCTTGGGGGACAGGGTTTTGTTC
abundance: .; j_gene: TRBJ1-5; d_gene: .; v_gene: TRBV19; CDR3aa: CASSIEAALGNQPQHF; CDR3nt: TGTGCCAGTAGTATAGAGGCAGCCCTCGGCAATCAGCCCCAGCATTTT
abundance: .; j_gene: TRBJ2-1; d_gene: .; v_gene: TRBV28; CDR3aa: CASCSSREQFF; CDR3nt: TGTGCCAGCTGCTCTTCGCGTGAGCAGTTCTTC
abundance: .; j_gene: TRBJ2-2; d_gene: TRBD2; v_gene: TRBV2; CDR3aa: CASSPGTKYTGELFF; CDR3nt: TGTGCCAGCAGTCCAGGGACTAAGTACACCGGGGAGCTGTTTTTT
abundance: once; j_gene: TRBJ2-7; d_gene: TRBD1; v_gene: TRBV27; CDR3aa: CASSRQGALSQQYF; CDR3nt: TGTGCCAGCAGCAGACAGGGGGCCCTAAGTCAGCAGTACTTC
abundance: .; j_gene: TRBJ1-4; d_gene: .; v_gene: TRBV7-9; CDR3aa: CASKEPGSGNEKLFF; CDR3nt: TGTGCCAGCAAAGAACCGGGCTCAGGAAATGAAAAACTGTTTTTT
abundance: .; j_gene: TRBJ1-6; d_gene: .; v_gene: TRBV6-1; CDR3aa: CASSAWGSYNSPLHF; CDR3nt: TGTGCCAGCAGTGCCTGGGGATCCTATAATTCACCCCTCCACTTT
abundance: few; j_gene: TRBJ2-7; d_gene: .; v_gene: TRBV15; CDR3aa: CATSSGRLEQYF; CDR3nt: TGTGCCACCAGCAGCGGGAGACTCGAGCAGTACTTC
abundance: .; j_gene: TRBJ2-7; d_gene: .; v_gene: TRBV23-1; CDR3aa: CASSQALAREQYF; CDR3nt: TGCGCCAGCAGTCAGGCGCTAGCTCGCGAGCAGTACTTC
abundance: few; j_gene: TRBJ1-5; d_gene: .; v_gene: TRBV9; CDR3aa: CASSVGNQPQHF; CDR3nt: TGTGCCAGCAGCGTTGGGAACCAGCCCCAGCATTTT
abundance: .; j_gene: TRBJ2-1; d_gene: .; v_gene: TRBV29-1; CDR3aa: CSVVGGGDEQFF; CDR3nt: TGCAGCGTTGTGGGGGGAGGAGATGAGCAGTTCTTC
abundance: .; j_gene: TRBJ1-2; d_gene: TRBD1; v_gene: TRBV5-1; CDR3aa: CASSRGTDYGYTF; CDR3nt: TGCGCCAGCAGCCGCGGGACAGACTATGGCTACACCTTC
abundance: .; j_gene: TRBJ1-2; d_gene: .; v_gene: TRBV10-3; CDR3aa: CAISEGTSWGYTF; CDR3nt: TGTGCCATCAGTGAAGGAACAAGTTGGGGCTACACCTTC
abundance: .; j_gene: TRBJ2-1; d_gene: TRBD1; v_gene: TRBV4-1; CDR3aa: CASSQTALLIQGSTYNEQFF; CDR3nt: TGCGCCAGCAGCCAAACCGCCTTATTAATACAGGGGTCAACCTACAATGAGCAGTTCTTC
abundance: .; j_gene: TRBJ2-1; d_gene: .; v_gene: TRBV5-5; CDR3aa: CASSYYPSSYNEQFF; CDR3nt: TGTGCCAGCAGCTATTACCCGAGCTCCTACAATGAGCAGTTCTTC
abundance: .; j_gene: TRBJ1-2; d_gene: TRBD1; v_gene: TRBV25-1; CDR3aa: CASSELEGGGVGYTF; CDR3nt: TGTGCCAGCAGTGAATTGGAAGGGGGCGGGGTTGGCTACACCTTC
abundance: .; j_gene: TRBJ2-7; d_gene: TRBD2; v_gene: TRBV5-1; CDR3aa: CASSLLRTSGSEQYF; CDR3nt: TGCGCCAGCAGCTTGCTCAGGACTAGCGGGAGCGAGCAGTACTTC